The 30 T cell receptor beta chains below come from one sample, sequenced in a study of blood T cell repertoires in COVID-19. Only in-frame clones appear in the TCRdb table, and some are missing; sequencing was by immunoSEQ multiplex PCR. The repertoire holds under 200,000 clones, with over 70% as singletons. Sequenced input: PBMCs or T cells enriched from blood (not recorded which). The receptors originated from a man aged 45-65 years who had recovered from COVID-19.

The sample holds one count of this clone. The J gene is TRBJ1-1, the V gene TRBV2, with D tentatively TRBD1 (6 bases). The V and J ends lost 7 bases and 3 bases respectively, with 15 bases between them. The germline CDR1 and CDR2 sequences are SNHLY and FYNNEI. CDR3 length: 14 residues. As DNA, the CDR3 is TGTGCCAGCAAGAACAGGGCGGGGGACACTGAAGCTTTCTTT. This encodes CASKNRAGDTEAFF.

This chain uses TRBV15 with TRBJ2-1; D gene uncertain. The CDR3 totals 12 residues. From germline, CDR1 is LNHNV and CDR2 YYDKDF (reference sequence). With 4 bases removed from V and 5 bases from J, the gap between germline ends came to 6 bases. The CDR3 coding sequence is TGTGCCACCAGCAACCTAGACAATGAGCAGTTCTTC. As protein: CATSNLDNEQFF. The whole variable domain, remainder taken from reference TRBV15 and TRBJ2-1, is DAMVIQNPRYQVTQFGKPVTLSCSQTLNHNVMYWYQQKSSQAPKLLFHYYDKDFNNEADTPDNFQSRRPNTSFCFLDIRSPGLGDTAMYLCATSNLDNEQFFGPGTRLTVL.

The chain has TRBV7-2 and TRBJ1-3, with unresolved D. From germline, CDR1 is SGHTA and CDR2 FQGNSA. V was cut by 7 bases and J by 2 bases, with 15 bases left in between. This CDR3 has 15 amino acids. The CDR3 DNA sequence: TGTGCCAGCACCCGTGAGGGTTGGGCTGGAAACACCATATATTTT. Protein product: CASTREGWAGNTIYF.

In DNA, the CDR3 is TGTGCCAGCAGCTCGAGGACTAGCGGGAGATCCTACAATGAGCAGTTCTTC. It translates to CASSSRTSGRSYNEQFF. The chain links TRBV5-4 to TRBJ2-1; 13 positions match TRBD2. In germline, CDR1 is SGHNT, CDR2 YYREEE (reference sequence). The CDR3 totals 17 residues. V was pared by 3 bases and J by 1 base, with 4 bases of the junction left unmatched. The full variable domain, in which reference TRBV5-4 and TRBJ2-1 provide the parts outside the CDR3, is ETGVTQSPTHLIKTRGQQVTLRCSSQSGHNTVSWYQQALGQGPQFIFQYYREEENGRGNFPPRFSGLQFPNYSSELNVNALELDDSALYLCASSSRTSGRSYNEQFFGPGTRLTVL.

This clone was seen just once. The rearrangement joins TRBV7-6 to TRBJ2-2, with a possible D match to TRBD2 (5 bases). The germline V and J ends were trimmed by 1 base and 8 bases, with 17 bases remaining between them. The V gene's germline CDR1 is SGHVS and CDR2 FNYEAQ. CDR3 length equals 16 residues. The CDR3 here is CASSLGIAGQRGELFF. The DNA for the CDR3 is TGTGCCAGCAGCTTAGGAATCGCGGGCCAGAGAGGGGAGCTGTTTTTT. Together with reference TRBV7-6 and TRBJ2-2, the CDR3 gives the full variable domain: GAGVSQSPRYKVTKRGQDVALRCDPISGHVSLYWYRQALGQGPEFLTYFNYEAQQDKSGLPNDRFSAERPEGSISTLTIQRTEQRDSAMYRCASSLGIAGQRGELFFGEGSRLTVL.

The CDR3 loop is CATSATGTGSNEQFF. The CDR3 DNA reads as TGTGCCACCAGTGCCACCGGGACAGGGAGCAATGAGCAGTTCTTC. This chain uses TRBV24-1 with TRBJ2-1; 9 bases are shared with TRBD1. Trimming removed 5 bases from V and 6 bases from J; junction bases left unmatched: 7. CDR1 KGHDR and CDR2 SFDVKD come from the germline V gene. The CDR3 has 15 amino acids.

This chain links TRBV10-2 with TRBJ2-5, with D possibly matching TRBD2 (5 bases). Germline V CDR1 and CDR2: WSHSY, SAAADI. This CDR3 has 12 amino acids. Trimming pared 8 bases from V and 0 bases from J, leaving 7 bases between. The CDR3 here is CASGLYQETQYF. CDR3 bases: TGCGCCAGCGGACTTTACCAAGAGACCCAGTACTTC.

This chain connects TRBV7-6 to TRBJ1-1; D is possibly TRBD1 (5 bases). This CDR3 has 15 amino acids. V was pared by 3 bases and J by 2 bases, with 13 bases between. Germline lookup yields CDR1 SGHVS and CDR2 FNYEAQ. CDR3 DNA: TGTGCCAGCAGCTTTGACGGAGGGGCTAACACTGAAGCTTTCTTT. Its translation: CASSFDGGANTEAFF.

This clone was detected once. This sequence joins TRBV20-1 and TRBJ2-1; tentatively, D is TRBD1 (5 bases). The V gene's germline CDR1 is DFQATT and CDR2 SNEGSKA (reference sequence). Trimming cost V 6 bases and J 5 bases, with 8 bases left between them. The CDR3 totals 11 residues. CDR3 bases: TGCAGTGCGGCACAGGACAATGAGCAGTTCTTC. It is translated as CSAAQDNEQFF.

The chain employs TRBV27 and TRBJ2-3; 12 bases map to TRBD2. After removal of 6 bases from V and 2 bases from J, the junction contained 6 bases not matched to a gene. From germline, CDR1 is MNHEY and CDR2 SMNVEV (reference sequence). This CDR3 is 16 amino acids long. The CDR3 DNA follows: TGTGCCAGCAGCCCTACTAGCGGGGGGCTCACAGATACGCAGTATTTT. It encodes CASSPTSGGLTDTQYF.

This chain links TRBV3-1 (or the pseudogene TRBV3-2) with TRBJ2-1, with 13 bases identical to TRBD2. The CDR3 runs to 16 residues. Trimming took 2 bases from V and 8 from J; bases not matched to a gene: 6. Germline-derived CDR1 and CDR2 are LGHDT and YNNKEL (reference sequence). The CDR3 coding sequence is TGTGCCAGCAGCCAAACCACTAGCGGGGGGGCCCATGAGCAGTTCTTC. Its translation is CASSQTTSGGAHEQFF.

J is TRBJ2-7 and V is TRBV11-1; 10 bases are shared with TRBD1. Germline loops: CDR1 SGHAT, CDR2 FQDESV (reference sequence). Trimming removed 5 bases from V and 1 base from J; junction bases left unmatched: 8. The CDR3 sequence is 16 residues long. The CDR3 DNA reads as TGTGCCAGCAGCGCCTGGGGGACAGGGGAATCCTACGAGCAGTACTTC. Amino acids: CASSAWGTGESYEQYF.

The rearrangement joins TRBV19 to TRBJ2-3; D not certain. Germline V CDR1 and CDR2: LNHDA, SQIVND (reference sequence). V lost 9 bases, J lost 2 bases, and 3 bases lay in between. The CDR3 is 10 amino acids. The CDR3 protein is CARHTDTQYF. Written as DNA, the CDR3 is TGTGCCAGACACACAGATACGCAGTATTTT.

V is TRBV18 and J is TRBJ1-2; D perhaps matches TRBD1 (6 bases). In germline, CDR1 is KGHSH, CDR2 LQKENI. The CDR3 sequence is 13 residues long. Trimming took off 1 base at V and 7 bases at J, with 10 bases between the two ends. The CDR3 region is CASSPRGQSGYTF. Here the CDR3 DNA reads TGTGCCAGCTCACCACGGGGGCAGAGTGGCTACACCTTC.

V is TRBV11-2 and J is TRBJ1-6; D possibly corresponds to TRBD1 (6 bases). CDR1 and CDR2 from the germline V gene are SGHAT and FQNNGV. This CDR3 has 14 residues. V lost 2 bases to trimming and J lost 7 bases, with 9 bases between them. CDR3 DNA: TGTGCCAGCAGCTTATCCCAGGGGAATTCACCCCTCCACTTT. Amino acid sequence: CASSLSQGNSPLHF.

V usage is TRBV7-9 and J usage is TRBJ2-1, with TRBD2 matching 7 bases. V was pared by 1 base and J by 6 bases, with 3 bases of the junction left unmatched. CDR1 is SEHNR and CDR2 is FQNEAQ in the germline V gene (reference sequence). This CDR3 comprises 14 residues. CDR3: CASSLGLASNEQFF. In DNA, the CDR3 is TGTGCCAGCAGCTTAGGACTAGCCTCCAATGAGCAGTTCTTC.

The chain is built from TRBV5-1 and TRBJ2-5, with D hard to call. The V gene's germline CDR1 is SGHRS and CDR2 YFSETQ. This CDR3 comprises 14 residues. The germline V and J ends were trimmed by 1 base and 5 bases, with 12 bases remaining between them. The CDR3 loop is CASSLSRVGETQYF. In nucleotides, the CDR3 is TGCGCCAGCAGCTTGTCCCGAGTCGGGGAGACCCAGTACTTC.

The genes are TRBV11-3 and TRBJ2-3; 12 nucleotides line up with TRBD2. V was pared by 5 bases and J by 2 bases, with 5 bases of the junction left unmatched. Germline assignment: CDR1 SGHNT and CDR2 YENEEA. This CDR3 has 16 residues. The CDR3 reads CASSPGLAGTTDTQYF. CDR3 nucleotide sequence: TGTGCCAGCAGCCCTGGACTAGCGGGGACCACAGATACGCAGTATTTT.

CDR3 DNA sequence: TGTGCCAGCAGCGCGAGGACAGGGGGCCTAGCGGGAGGGCCCTACGAGCAGTACTTC. Translating it yields CASSARTGGLAGGPYEQYF. The rearrangement uses TRBV7-9 and TRBJ2-7; D may be TRBD2 (12 bases). From germline, CDR1 is SEHNR and CDR2 FQNEAQ (reference sequence). V dropped 5 bases and J dropped 2 bases, with 28 bases sitting between them. This CDR3 is 19 amino acids long.

This chain joins TRBV5-1 and TRBJ2-7; possible D gene TRBD2, 6 bases. The germline V gene has CDR1 SGHRS and CDR2 YFSETQ. V dropped 0 bases and J dropped 0 bases, with 25 bases sitting between them. This CDR3 region has 20 residues. CDR3 amino acids: CASSLEGGRRGAKPSYEQYF. CDR3 sequence (DNA): TGCGCCAGCAGCTTGGAGGGAGGCCGGAGAGGGGCTAAACCCTCCTACGAGCAGTACTTC.

The chain couples TRBV7-2 to TRBJ2-7; perhaps TRBD2 as D (6 bases). Between the trimmed V and J ends, which lost 3 bases and 7 bases, there was a span of 13 bases. This CDR3 has 13 amino acids. Germline V gives CDR1 SGHTA, CDR2 FQGNSA. Here the CDR3 reads CASSLDVRGEQYF. The CDR3 DNA follows: TGTGCCAGCAGCTTGGACGTCCGGGGGGAGCAGTACTTC. Drawing the rest from reference TRBV7-2 and TRBJ2-7, the complete variable domain is GAGVSQSPSNKVTEKGKDVELRCDPISGHTALYWYRQSLGQGLEFLIYFQGNSAPDKSGLPSDRFSAERTGGSVSTLTIQRTQQEDSAVYLCASSLDVRGEQYFGPGTRLTVT.

At least ten counts were recorded for this clone. This chain links TRBV12-5 with TRBJ1-1; 7 bases are a match to TRBD1. Unmatched junction bases numbered 6, after V lost 4 bases and J lost 4 bases. CDR1 is LGHNT and CDR2 is FRNRAP in the germline V gene. The CDR3 length is 14 residues. The CDR3 loop is CASGWDSDATEAFF. DNA of the CDR3: TGTGCTAGTGGTTGGGACAGCGACGCCACTGAAGCTTTCTTT. The full variable domain, in which reference TRBV12-5 and TRBJ1-1 provide the parts outside the CDR3, is DARVTQTPRHKVTEMGQEVTMRCQPILGHNTVFWYRQTMMQGLELLAYFRNRAPLDDSGMPKDRFSAEMPDATLATLKIQPSEPRDSAVYFCASGWDSDATEAFFGQGTRLTVV.

This chain joins TRBV28 and TRBJ1-6, with D unresolved. V dropped 8 bases and J dropped 9 bases, with 11 bases sitting between them. The CDR3 sequence is 12 residues long. CDR1 and CDR2 (germline): MDHEN, SYDVKM. CDR3 region: CASGPPVSPLHF. The CDR3 nucleotides are TGTGCCAGCGGCCCGCCTGTTTCACCCCTCCACTTT.

The rearrangement uses TRBV5-1 and TRBJ2-7; TRBD1 is a possible D gene (6 bases). V was clipped by 4 bases and J by 2 bases, with 10 bases between them. The CDR3 has 13 amino acids. Germline CDR1 reads SGHRS; CDR2 reads YFSETQ. CDR3: CASSRDNTYEQYF. CDR3 in DNA: TGCGCCAGCAGCCGGGACAACACCTACGAGCAGTACTTC.

The V and J genes are TRBV19 and TRBJ2-7; D perhaps matches TRBD1 (6 bases). This CDR3 spans 13 amino acids. Trimming removed 8 bases from V and 3 bases from J, with 14 bases in between. Germline V gene lookup returns CDR1 LNHDA and CDR2 SQIVND (reference sequence). The DNA for the CDR3 is TGTGCCAGTCAATCTCTGGACAGCTACGAGCAGTACTTC. Protein: CASQSLDSYEQYF.

As DNA, the CDR3 is TGTGCCAGCAGCCAAGCGACTAGCGGGAGGGGAGAGACCCAGTACTTC. The encoded protein is CASSQATSGRGETQYF. The rearrangement uses TRBV3-1 (or the pseudogene TRBV3-2) and TRBJ2-5, with TRBD2 matching over 14 bases. With V trimmed by 1 base and J by 4 bases, 2 bases remained unmatched. CDR1 is LGHDT and CDR2 is YNNKEL in the germline V gene (reference sequence). This CDR3 region has 16 residues.

The rearrangement links TRBV5-1 to TRBJ2-3; TRBD2 matches 9 bases. Germline lookup yields CDR1 SGHRS and CDR2 YFSETQ. CDR3 length: 16 residues. V lost 5 bases to trimming and J lost 2 bases; unmatched junction nucleotides: 9. CDR3 sequence reads: CASSPQSGGPTDTQYF. The CDR3 DNA sequence: TGCGCCAGCAGTCCCCAAAGCGGGGGGCCCACAGATACGCAGTATTTT.

The V gene is TRBV6-5, the J gene TRBJ1-5; tentatively, D is TRBD1 (5 bases). The CDR3 covers 15 residues. V was cut by 5 bases and J by 7 bases, with 18 bases left in between. Germline V gene lookup returns CDR1 MNHEY and CDR2 SVGAGI. The CDR3 bases are TGTGCCAGCAGTCCTCGACAGTTAGGCGGACAGCCCCAGCATTTT. Translated, it gives CASSPRQLGGQPQHF.

The rearrangement joins TRBV19 to TRBJ1-6, with TRBD1 as a possible D gene (6 bases). V was pared by 3 bases and J by 7 bases, with 19 bases between. This CDR3 comprises 17 residues. Germline V gene lookup returns CDR1 LNHDA and CDR2 SQIVND (reference sequence). For the CDR3, the DNA is TGTGCCAGTAGTATTCAGGGGCCATTAAGGAGGAATTCACCCCTCCACTTT. It encodes CASSIQGPLRRNSPLHF.

This clone occurred a few times. The chain combines TRBV2 with TRBJ2-2, with 15 bases aligning to TRBD2. Germline trimming cut 2 bases from V and 3 bases from J; bases unmatched to any gene: 13. Per the germline V gene, CDR1 is SNHLY and CDR2 is FYNNEI. This CDR3 contains 21 residues. The CDR3 bases are TGTGCCAGCAGTGAAACCGGGACTAGCGGGAGGTGGGTTGAGGACACCGGGGAGCTGTTTTTT. Translated, it gives CASSETGTSGRWVEDTGELFF.